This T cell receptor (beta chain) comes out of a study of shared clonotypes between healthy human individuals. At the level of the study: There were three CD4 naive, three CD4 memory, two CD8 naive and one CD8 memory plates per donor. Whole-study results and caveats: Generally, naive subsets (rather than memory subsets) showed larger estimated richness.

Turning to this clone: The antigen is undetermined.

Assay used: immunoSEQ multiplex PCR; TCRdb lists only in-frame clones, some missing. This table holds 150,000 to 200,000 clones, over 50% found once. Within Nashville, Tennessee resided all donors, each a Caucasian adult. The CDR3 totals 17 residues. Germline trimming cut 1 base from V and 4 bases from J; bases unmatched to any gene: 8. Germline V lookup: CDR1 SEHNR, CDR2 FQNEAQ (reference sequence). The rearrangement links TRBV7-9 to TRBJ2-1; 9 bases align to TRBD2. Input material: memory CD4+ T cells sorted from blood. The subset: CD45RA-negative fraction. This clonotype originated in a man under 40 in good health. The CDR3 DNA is TGTGCCAGCAGCTTAGGGTCTAGCGGGAAAGAATACAATGAGCAGTTCTTC. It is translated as CASSLGSSGKEYNEQFF.